The clone carrying this TCR beta chain was picked up one time. Its antigen is still unknown. This record belongs to a study of OX40 agonist ivuxolimab in advanced cancers. In the study overall: The diagnoses of dose-escalation patients were hepatocellular carcinoma, melanoma, renal cell or head and neck cancer. Study-wide results and limits: The study observed clonal expansion of CD4+ and CD8+ blood T cells by week 6 at 0.1 to 3.0 mg/kg.

Produced via immunoSEQ multiplex PCR; TCRdb's table is partial and in-frame only. The table records about 98,000 clones, 70% to 90% of them present only once. V gave up 6 bases and J gave up 6 bases; unmatched junction bases: 10. The germline CDR1 and CDR2 sequences are SQVTM and ANQGSEA. This CDR3 spans 14 amino acids. The chain has TRBV29-1 and TRBJ2-2, with 7 bases identical to TRBD1. This clonotype was sampled from an adult with an advanced solid tumor such as melanoma, head and neck, liver or kidney cancer. Source: CD4+ or CD8+ T cells sorted from blood, taken in a trial of the OX40 agonist ivuxolimab. The CDR3 here is CSVSPGTVAGELFF. The CDR3 DNA is TGCAGCGTAAGTCCCGGGACAGTGGCCGGGGAGCTGTTTTTT.